Presented here are 32 T cell receptor beta chains from one specimen sequenced in a study of T cell responses to AZD1222 COVID-19 vaccine. Sequenced by immunoSEQ multiplex PCR; TCRdb stores in-frame clones only, minus some. This table holds approximately 110,000 clones, around 92% found once. This sample comprised peripheral blood, obtained on day 0 of AZD1222 vaccination. The receptor source for this set is an adult in good health.

The chain links TRBV19 to TRBJ2-2; D might be TRBD1 (5 bases). The CDR3 covers 12 residues. Trimming stripped 6 bases from V and 9 bases from J, with 11 bases between. Germline CDR1 LNHDA, CDR2 SQIVND (reference sequence). CDR3 loop: CASRGVWRELFF. CDR3 bases: TGTGCCAGTAGAGGGGTATGGCGGGAGCTGTTTTTT.

J is TRBJ2-7 and V is TRBV30; 11 nucleotides agree with TRBD2. The CDR3 runs to 13 residues. Trimming removed 5 bases from V and 5 bases from J; junction bases left unmatched: 5. Germline CDR1 reads GTSNPN; CDR2 reads SVGIG (reference sequence). The CDR3 protein is CAWGTSGGHEQYF. CDR3 coding DNA: TGTGCCTGGGGCACTAGCGGGGGTCACGAGCAGTACTTC.

This clone was found a few times. This chain connects TRBV14 to TRBJ1-2; no reliable D call. This CDR3 has 13 amino acids. Germline-derived CDR1 and CDR2 are SGHDN and FVKESK. Trimming left V 4 bases short and J 2 bases short, with 8 bases between. Here the CDR3 reads CASSPDTNYGYTF. The DNA for the CDR3 is TGTGCCAGCAGCCCCGACACCAACTATGGCTACACCTTC.

This clone was seen only a few times. This rearrangement joins TRBV28 to TRBJ1-6; D gene ambiguous. Germline CDR1 is MDHEN and CDR2 is SYDVKM. V shed 3 bases and J shed 1 base, with 13 bases lying between them. The CDR3 contains 17 residues. The CDR3 is CASSLADSGSYNSPLHF. The CDR3 region has the DNA TGTGCCAGCAGTTTGGCAGACTCGGGTTCCTATAATTCACCCCTCCACTTT.

The chain employs TRBV11-2 and TRBJ2-2; 9 nucleotides line up with TRBD2. Trimming took 1 base from V and 2 from J; bases not matched to a gene: 5. Germline assignment: CDR1 SGHAT and CDR2 FQNNGV. This CDR3 has 17 amino acids. The CDR3: CASSLVAGVGNTGELFF. CDR3 in DNA: TGTGCCAGCAGCTTAGTAGCGGGGGTTGGTAACACCGGGGAGCTGTTTTTT. Using reference TRBV11-2 and TRBJ2-2 for the parts outside the CDR3, the full variable domain is EAGVAQSPRYKIIEKRQSVAFWCNPISGHATLYWYQQILGQGPKLLIQFQNNGVVDDSQLPKDRFSAERLKGVDSTLKIQPAKLEDSAVYLCASSLVAGVGNTGELFFGEGSRLTVL.

The gene calls are TRBV11-2 and TRBJ1-3; D might be TRBD1 (5 bases). The CDR3 is 13 residues long. The germline V gene encodes CDR1 SGHAT and CDR2 FQNNGV. Trimming cost V 2 bases and J 7 bases, with 9 bases left between them. CDR3 residues: CASSLWGFNTIYF. CDR3 DNA: TGTGCCAGCAGCTTATGGGGCTTTAACACCATATATTTT.

This clone was seen a single time. This chain connects TRBV19 to TRBJ1-1; 7 bases align to TRBD1. V shed 6 bases, J shed 2 bases, and the junction held 9 bases outside the gene matches. Looked up from germline, CDR1 is LNHDA and CDR2 is SQIVND (reference sequence). This CDR3 has 15 residues. CDR3 nucleotides: TGTGCCAGTAGCGGGACAGCGCACTCTAACACTGAAGCTTTCTTT. This translates into CASSGTAHSNTEAFF.

The chain links TRBV19 to TRBJ1-4; TRBD1 might be the D (5 bases). The CDR3 loop spans 16 amino acids. In germline, CDR1 is LNHDA, CDR2 SQIVND (reference sequence). The ends were cut back, 6 bases at V and 0 bases at J, with 14 bases in the middle. In DNA, the CDR3 is TGTGCCAGTAGGCAGGGTCGGGGGACAACTAATGAAAAACTGTTTTTT. As protein: CASRQGRGTTNEKLFF.

This clone was detected only a few times. V usage is TRBV2 and J usage is TRBJ1-2, with D uncertain. The CDR3 contains 12 residues. Trimming removed 4 bases at V and 8 bases at J, with 11 bases between. Germline-derived CDR1 and CDR2 are SNHLY and FYNNEI. The CDR3 DNA reads TGTGCCAGCAGTGCGGAACGGAGGGGCTACACCTTC. It specifies CASSAERRGYTF.

The gene calls are TRBV19 and TRBJ2-7; D is possibly TRBD1 (5 bases). The CDR3 extends over 18 amino acids. Germline values: CDR1 LNHDA, CDR2 SQIVND (reference sequence). Trimming removed 7 bases at V and 6 bases at J, with 31 bases between. The DNA for the CDR3 is TGTGCCAGTACCCTCCCCGACAGACCCAATTACCCCAAGGGCGAGCAGTACTTC. It encodes CASTLPDRPNYPKGEQYF.

The chain has TRBV11-3 and TRBJ2-7; possibly TRBD1 or TRBD2 for D (5 bases each). CDR1 SGHNT and CDR2 YENEEA come from the germline V gene. Trimming shortened V by 4 bases and J by 5 bases, and 15 bases separated the two germline ends. This CDR3 is built from 14 residues. CDR3 coding DNA: TGTGCCAGCAGCTCCCGGGACGGCTACAACGAGCAGTACTTC. It encodes CASSSRDGYNEQYF.

This CDR3 is CASSLTLSGVEQFF. CDR3 nucleotide sequence: TGTGCCAGCAGCCTCACACTTAGCGGGGTTGAGCAGTTCTTC. The V and J genes are TRBV7-9 and TRBJ2-1; 8 positions match TRBD2. J was trimmed by 9 bases and V by 5 bases; bases with no gene match: 9. The germline CDR1 and CDR2 sequences are SEHNR and FQNEAQ (reference sequence). This CDR3 has 14 amino acids.

This clone occurred once. The rearrangement uses TRBV6-5 and TRBJ1-1; tentative D call: TRBD1 (6 bases). Per the germline V gene, CDR1 is MNHEY and CDR2 is SVGAGI. This CDR3 region has 12 residues. Trimming stripped 4 bases from V and 11 bases from J, with 14 bases between. In DNA, the CDR3 is TGTGCCAGCAGTTTAAAGGGGGAGTTCGCTTTCTTT. This sequence encodes CASSLKGEFAFF.

This clone has just one count. The rearrangement joins TRBV2 to TRBJ2-2; D remains unclear. Germline lookup yields CDR1 SNHLY and CDR2 FYNNEI. V was shortened by 7 bases and J by 5 bases, with 11 bases between the two germline ends. The CDR3 loop spans 13 amino acids. The CDR3 sequence: CASNERKTGELFF. The CDR3 coding sequence is TGTGCCAGCAACGAGAGGAAGACCGGGGAGCTGTTTTTT.

CDR3 protein: CASSQDTQLAGRNEQFF. The CDR3 region has the DNA TGCGCCAGCAGCCAAGATACCCAACTAGCGGGTAGGAATGAGCAGTTCTTC. The V and J genes are TRBV4-1 and TRBJ2-1, with 9 positions matching TRBD2. CDR3 size: 17 residues. Germline lookup yields CDR1 MGHRA and CDR2 YSYEKL. The V segment lost 0 bases and the J segment 7 bases; nucleotides outside the gene matches: 10.

The CDR3 protein is CAWTTDTLGYTF. As DNA, the CDR3 is TGTGCCTGGACGACGGACACCCTTGGCTACACCTTC. The V gene is TRBV30, the J gene TRBJ1-2, with D tentatively TRBD1 (5 bases). CDR1 is GTSNPN and CDR2 is SVGIG in the germline V gene (reference sequence). The CDR3 runs to 12 residues. Trimming took off 4 bases at V and 7 bases at J, with 13 bases between the two ends.

The chain joins TRBV9 to TRBJ2-3; 7 bases match TRBD2. The length of the CDR3 is 13 residues. Looked up from germline, CDR1 is SGDLS and CDR2 is YYNGEE. Trimming at V came to 3 bases and at J to 6 bases, leaving 4 bases not matched to a gene. In DNA form, the CDR3 reads TGTGCCAGCAGCGCACCCGGGAGGGATACGCAGTATTTT. Encoded protein: CASSAPGRDTQYF.

The chain uses TRBV15 and TRBJ1-1; D may be TRBD1 (6 bases). CDR1 is LNHNV, CDR2 YYDKDF, per germline (reference sequence). This CDR3 spans 17 amino acids. The germline V and J ends were trimmed by 1 base and 0 bases, with 15 bases remaining between them. Here the CDR3 reads CATSRAYGGTMNTEAFF. The CDR3 DNA follows: TGTGCCACCAGCAGAGCCTATGGGGGGACAATGAACACTGAAGCTTTCTTT.

The rearrangement links TRBV11-2 to TRBJ2-5; 9 bases agree with TRBD1. The germline gives CDR1 SGHAT, CDR2 FQNNGV. The length of the CDR3 is 15 residues. Trimming took 5 bases from V and 2 from J; bases not matched to a gene: 6. DNA for the CDR3: TGTGCCAGCAGCCTGAGGGACAGGGCGCAAGAGACCCAGTACTTC. Its translation: CASSLRDRAQETQYF. Filled out from reference TRBV11-2 and TRBJ2-5, the complete variable domain reads EAGVAQSPRYKIIEKRQSVAFWCNPISGHATLYWYQQILGQGPKLLIQFQNNGVVDDSQLPKDRFSAERLKGVDSTLKIQPAKLEDSAVYLCASSLRDRAQETQYFGPGTRLLVL.

Here the CDR3 reads CATGTGSQPQHF. The CDR3 DNA reads TGTGCCACGGGGACAGGGAGTCAGCCCCAGCATTTT. The chain combines TRBV10-3 with TRBJ1-5; 9 nucleotides align to TRBD1. Germline loops: CDR1 ENHRY, CDR2 SYGVKD. The J segment lost 6 bases and the V segment lost 10 bases, leaving 4 bases of the junction unmatched. The length of the CDR3 is 12 residues.

The V gene is TRBV18, the J gene TRBJ2-7; TRBD2 might be the D (6 bases). The CDR3 runs to 12 residues. The ends were cut back, 3 bases at V and 5 bases at J, with 8 bases in the middle. Germline-derived CDR1 and CDR2 are KGHSH and LQKENI. As DNA, the CDR3 is TGTGCCAGCTCACCGGGACTTGACGAGCAGTACTTC. Residues: CASSPGLDEQYF.

A single count supports this clone. V gene TRBV7-9 combines with J gene TRBJ2-7; 7 positions match TRBD1. V lost 4 bases, J lost 2 bases, and 5 bases stayed unmatched. The germline V gene encodes CDR1 SEHNR and CDR2 FQNEAQ (reference sequence). The CDR3 sequence is 14 residues long. The CDR3 sequence: CASSSWDSTYEQYF. CDR3 sequence (DNA): TGTGCCAGCAGCTCCTGGGACAGTACCTACGAGCAGTACTTC.

The chain carries TRBV18 and TRBJ1-6, with D tentatively TRBD1 (6 bases). The CDR3 contains 15 residues. V was cut by 2 bases and J by 6 bases, with 11 bases left in between. Per the germline V gene, CDR1 is KGHSH and CDR2 is LQKENI. The DNA for the CDR3 is TGTGCCAGCTCACCAACCGGACAGCCTAATTCACCCCTCCACTTT. This codes for CASSPTGQPNSPLHF.

The genes are TRBV19 and TRBJ2-1, with D maybe TRBD2 (6 bases). Germline assignment: CDR1 LNHDA and CDR2 SQIVND (reference sequence). Trimming shortened V by 7 bases and J by 5 bases, and 21 bases separated the two germline ends. This CDR3 region has 16 residues. The CDR3 DNA reads as TGTGCCAGTACCGCAGTACCGGGACTGGGAGACAATGAGCAGTTCTTC. This gives the protein CASTAVPGLGDNEQFF.

The V gene is TRBV7-9, the J gene TRBJ1-5; D possibly corresponds to TRBD1 (5 bases). Germline CDR1 is SEHNR and CDR2 is FQNEAQ (reference sequence). V shed 5 bases and J shed 7 bases, with 15 bases lying between them. This CDR3 is 14 amino acids long. The CDR3 coding sequence is TGTGCCAGCAGCCATGCGGGGGAAGTACAGCCCCAGCATTTT. Protein product: CASSHAGEVQPQHF. Supplemented by reference TRBV7-9 and TRBJ1-5, the full variable domain reads DTGVSQNPRHKITKRGQNVTFRCDPISEHNRLYWYRQTLGQGPEFLTYFQNEAQLEKSRLLSDRFSAERPKGSFSTLEIQRTEQGDSAMYLCASSHAGEVQPQHFGDGTRLSIL.

The chain couples TRBV5-1 to TRBJ1-2; TRBD1 is a possible D gene (5 bases). In germline, CDR1 is SGHRS, CDR2 YFSETQ. The CDR3 covers 14 residues. V gave up 4 bases and J gave up 2 bases, with 12 bases separating them. As DNA, the CDR3 is TGCGCCAGCAGCCGGGACTATTTGAACTATGGCTACACCTTC. Translation: CASSRDYLNYGYTF.

This clone showed up just once. This chain joins TRBV11-3 and TRBJ1-5, with D perhaps matching TRBD1 (6 bases). CDR1 and CDR2 (germline): SGHNT, YENEEA. This CDR3 has 18 residues. Trimming took off 5 bases at V and 1 base at J, with 21 bases between the two ends. The CDR3 sequence is CASSTRTVRRVSNQPQHF. The CDR3 DNA reads as TGTGCCAGCAGCACCCGGACAGTTCGAAGAGTAAGCAATCAGCCCCAGCATTTT.

The chain is built from TRBV5-6 and TRBJ2-1; 12 bases map to TRBD2. The CDR3 totals 15 residues. J lost 6 bases, V lost 2 bases, and 3 bases had no gene match. Germline CDR1 SGHDT, CDR2 YYEEEE. The CDR3 is CASSFLAGGSNEQFF. The CDR3 nucleotides are TGTGCCAGCAGCTTCCTAGCGGGAGGGTCCAATGAGCAGTTCTTC.

The chain carries TRBV7-9 and TRBJ1-1; no clear D gene. The germline V gene encodes CDR1 SEHNR and CDR2 FQNEAQ (reference sequence). Trimming removed 5 bases from V and 0 bases from J, with 13 bases in between. The CDR3 runs to 15 residues. The CDR3 DNA follows: TGTGCCAGCAGCGTCGAGGGTAGCCTGAACACTGAAGCTTTCTTT. Protein product: CASSVEGSLNTEAFF.

The chain uses TRBV3-1 (or the pseudogene TRBV3-2) and TRBJ2-3; possible D gene TRBD2, 5 bases. From germline, CDR1 is LGHDT and CDR2 YNNKEL (reference sequence). The CDR3 runs 12 residues. Trimming took off 0 bases at V and 12 bases at J, with 10 bases between the two ends. CDR3 in amino acids: CASSQERTGQYF. Written as DNA, the CDR3 is TGTGCCAGCAGCCAAGAAAGGACGGGACAGTATTTT.

The gene calls are TRBV4-1 and TRBJ1-3, with D tentatively TRBD1 (5 bases). The CDR3 is 16 amino acids. Germline V gene lookup returns CDR1 MGHRA and CDR2 YSYEKL. The germline V and J ends were trimmed by 3 bases and 0 bases, with 12 bases remaining between them. This chain's CDR3 is CASSQTWRGSGNTIYF. In DNA, the CDR3 is TGCGCCAGCAGCCAGACATGGAGGGGCTCTGGAAACACCATATATTTT.

CDR3 amino acids: CASRPTGAANIQYF. The CDR3 bases are TGTGCCAGCAGGCCTACCGGGGCTGCAAACATTCAGTACTTC. J is TRBJ2-4 and V is TRBV6-5; D tentatively fits TRBD1 or TRBD2 (5 bases each). The CDR3 runs 14 residues. Trimming pared 6 bases from V and 6 bases from J, leaving 15 bases between. Germline V CDR1 and CDR2: MNHEY, SVGAGI.